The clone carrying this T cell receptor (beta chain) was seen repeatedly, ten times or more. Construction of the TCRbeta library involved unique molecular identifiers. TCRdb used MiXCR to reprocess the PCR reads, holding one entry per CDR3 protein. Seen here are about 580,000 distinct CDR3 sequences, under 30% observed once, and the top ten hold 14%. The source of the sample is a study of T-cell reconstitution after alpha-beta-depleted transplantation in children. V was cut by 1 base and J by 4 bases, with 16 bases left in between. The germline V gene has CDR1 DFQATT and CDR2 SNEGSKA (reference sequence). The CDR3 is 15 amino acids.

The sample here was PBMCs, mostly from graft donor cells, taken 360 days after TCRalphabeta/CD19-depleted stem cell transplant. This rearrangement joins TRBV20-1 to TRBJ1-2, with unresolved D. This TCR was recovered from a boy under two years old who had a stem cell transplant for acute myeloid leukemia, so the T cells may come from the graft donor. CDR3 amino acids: CSARVRDLRSYGYTF. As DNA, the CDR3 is TGCAGTGCTAGAGTCCGGGATCTAAGAAGCTATGGCTACACCTTC.